This TCR beta chain originates from a study of regulatory and conventional T cells in breast cancer (dated by TCRdb to 2014 to 2015). About this clonotype itself: Its antigen has not been determined. The junction and the germline gene differ at one end; a read error may be behind it.

Receptor libraries were prepared by PCR. TCRdb lists the instrument as 454 GS FLX Titanium. TCRdb's own reprocessing of the public reads used fastp at Q25 and MiXCR and kept productive beta chains. All rows with the same CDR3 protein become a single entry with the most common DNA and genes. This sample lists approximately 190 distinct CDR3 sequences; roughly 30% were detected once. The ten most abundant clones make up around 43% of the sample. The CDR3 spans 14 residues, from the cysteine through the phenylalanine. Only the CDR3 portion is preserved as DNA: 42 bases, with reading frame beginning at the first base. The germline V gene encodes CDR1 DFQATT and CDR2 SNEGSKA (reference sequence).

The V and J segments used are TRBV20-1 and TRBJ1-2, and 7 junctional nucleotides match TRBD1. The TCR originated in a female donor with breast cancer. Sequencing used regulatory T cells from blood. CDR3 reads: CSARDSAGGDGYAF. Here is the DNA: TGCAGTGCTAGAGATTCGGCAGGGGGAGATGGCTACGCCTTC.